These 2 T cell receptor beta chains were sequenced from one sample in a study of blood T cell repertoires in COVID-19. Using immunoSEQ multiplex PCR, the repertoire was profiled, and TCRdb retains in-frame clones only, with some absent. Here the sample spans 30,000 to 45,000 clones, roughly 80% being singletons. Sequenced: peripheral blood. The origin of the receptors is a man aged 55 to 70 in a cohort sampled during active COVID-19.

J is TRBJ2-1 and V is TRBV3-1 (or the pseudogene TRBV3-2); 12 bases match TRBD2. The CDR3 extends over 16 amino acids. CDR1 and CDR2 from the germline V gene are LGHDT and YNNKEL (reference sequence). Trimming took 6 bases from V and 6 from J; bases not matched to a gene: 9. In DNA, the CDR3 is TGTGCCAGCAGACAATCGACTAGCGGGAGTTCCAATGAGCAGTTCTTC. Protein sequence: CASRQSTSGSSNEQFF.

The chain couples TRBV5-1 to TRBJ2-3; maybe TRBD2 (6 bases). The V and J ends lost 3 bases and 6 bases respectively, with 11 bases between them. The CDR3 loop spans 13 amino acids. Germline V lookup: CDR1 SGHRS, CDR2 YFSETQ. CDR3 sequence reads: CASSWPGEDTQYF. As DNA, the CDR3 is TGCGCCAGCAGCTGGCCGGGAGAGGATACGCAGTATTTT.